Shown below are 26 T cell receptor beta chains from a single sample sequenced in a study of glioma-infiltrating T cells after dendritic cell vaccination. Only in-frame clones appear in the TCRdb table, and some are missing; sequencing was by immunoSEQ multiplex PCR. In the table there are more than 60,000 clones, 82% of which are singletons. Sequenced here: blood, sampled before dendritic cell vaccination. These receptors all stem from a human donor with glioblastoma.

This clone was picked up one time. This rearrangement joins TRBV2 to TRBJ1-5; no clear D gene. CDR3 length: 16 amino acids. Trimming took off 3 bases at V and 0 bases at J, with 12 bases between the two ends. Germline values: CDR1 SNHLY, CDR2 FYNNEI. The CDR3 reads CASSDLQYYSNQPQHF. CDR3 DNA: TGTGCCAGCAGTGATTTGCAGTATTATAGCAATCAGCCCCAGCATTTT.

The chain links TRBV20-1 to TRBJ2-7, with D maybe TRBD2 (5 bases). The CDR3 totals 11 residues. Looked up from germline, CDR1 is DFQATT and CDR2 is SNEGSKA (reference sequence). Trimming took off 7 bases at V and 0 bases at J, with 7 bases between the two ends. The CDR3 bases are TGCAGTGTAACTAGCTCCTACGAGCAGTACTTC. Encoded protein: CSVTSSYEQYF.

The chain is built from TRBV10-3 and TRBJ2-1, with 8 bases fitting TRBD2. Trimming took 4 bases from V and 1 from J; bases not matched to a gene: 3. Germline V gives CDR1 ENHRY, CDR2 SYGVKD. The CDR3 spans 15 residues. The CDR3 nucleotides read TGTGCCATCAGTGCCATAGCGGGGTCCTACAATGAGCAGTTCTTC. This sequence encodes CAISAIAGSYNEQFF.

The CDR3 DNA is TGCGCCAGCAGCGGGACAGGGGGAGGCGAGCAGTACTTC. It translates to CASSGTGGGEQYF. The V call is TRBV5-1, the J call TRBJ2-7; 11 positions agree with TRBD1. Germline assignment: CDR1 SGHRS and CDR2 YFSETQ. V was pared by 4 bases and J by 6 bases, with 3 bases of the junction left unmatched. The CDR3 loop spans 13 amino acids. Variable domain in full (rest from reference TRBV5-1 and TRBJ2-7): KAGVTQTPRYLIKTRGQQVTLSCSPISGHRSVSWYQQTPGQGLQFLFEYFSETQRNKGNFPGRFSGRQFSNSRSEMNVSTLELGDSALYLCASSGTGGGEQYFGPGTRLTVT.

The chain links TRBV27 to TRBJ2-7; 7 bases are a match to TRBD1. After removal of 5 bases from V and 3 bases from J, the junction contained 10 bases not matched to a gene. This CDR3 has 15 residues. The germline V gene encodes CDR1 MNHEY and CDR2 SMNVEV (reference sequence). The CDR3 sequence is CASSVTGFRGYEQYF. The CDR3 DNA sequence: TGTGCCAGCAGTGTGACAGGGTTTAGGGGCTACGAGCAGTACTTC.

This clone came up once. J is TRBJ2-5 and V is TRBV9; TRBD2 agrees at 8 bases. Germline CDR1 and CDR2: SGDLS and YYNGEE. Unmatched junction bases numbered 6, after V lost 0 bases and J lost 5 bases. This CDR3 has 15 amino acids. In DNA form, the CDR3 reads TGTGCCAGCAGCGTAGGGGCGCTAGCGGGCGAGACCCAGTACTTC. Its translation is CASSVGALAGETQYF.

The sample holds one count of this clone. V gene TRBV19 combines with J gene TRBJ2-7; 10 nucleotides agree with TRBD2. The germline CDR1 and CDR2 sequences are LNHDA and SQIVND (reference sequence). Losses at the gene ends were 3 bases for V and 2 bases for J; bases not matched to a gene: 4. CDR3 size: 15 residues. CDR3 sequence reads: CASSITSGAAYEQYF. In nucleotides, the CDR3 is TGTGCCAGTAGTATCACTAGCGGGGCTGCCTACGAGCAGTACTTC.

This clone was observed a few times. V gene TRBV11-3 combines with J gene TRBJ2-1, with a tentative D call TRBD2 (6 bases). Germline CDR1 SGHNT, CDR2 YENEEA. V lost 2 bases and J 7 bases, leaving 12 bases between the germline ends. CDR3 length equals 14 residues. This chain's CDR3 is CASSLFGGRNEQFF. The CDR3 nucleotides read TGTGCCAGCAGCTTATTTGGGGGGAGGAATGAGCAGTTCTTC.

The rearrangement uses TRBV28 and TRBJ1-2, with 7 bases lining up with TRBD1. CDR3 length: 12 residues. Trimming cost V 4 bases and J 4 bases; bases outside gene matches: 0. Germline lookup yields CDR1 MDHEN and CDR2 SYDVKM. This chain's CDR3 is CASSSGGYGYTF. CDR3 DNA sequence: TGTGCCAGCAGTTCAGGGGGCTATGGCTACACCTTC.

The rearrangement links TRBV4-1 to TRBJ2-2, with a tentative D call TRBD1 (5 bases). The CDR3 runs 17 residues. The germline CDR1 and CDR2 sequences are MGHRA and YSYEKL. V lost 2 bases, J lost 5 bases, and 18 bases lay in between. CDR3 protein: CASSQLDMGFLTGELFF. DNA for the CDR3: TGCGCCAGCAGCCAACTGGACATGGGATTTTTGACCGGGGAGCTGTTTTTT.

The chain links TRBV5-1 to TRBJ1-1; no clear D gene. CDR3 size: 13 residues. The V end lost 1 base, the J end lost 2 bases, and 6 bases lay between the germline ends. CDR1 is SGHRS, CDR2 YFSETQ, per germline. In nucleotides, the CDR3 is TGCGCCAGCAGCTTGAATCCTAACACTGAAGCTTTCTTT. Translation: CASSLNPNTEAFF. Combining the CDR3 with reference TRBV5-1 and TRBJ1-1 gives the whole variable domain KAGVTQTPRYLIKTRGQQVTLSCSPISGHRSVSWYQQTPGQGLQFLFEYFSETQRNKGNFPGRFSGRQFSNSRSEMNVSTLELGDSALYLCASSLNPNTEAFFGQGTRLTVV.

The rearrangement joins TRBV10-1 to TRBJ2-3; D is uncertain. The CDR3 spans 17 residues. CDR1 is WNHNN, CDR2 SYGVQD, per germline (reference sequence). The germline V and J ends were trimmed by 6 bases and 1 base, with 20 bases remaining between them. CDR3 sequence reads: CASRSLRCGVGTDTQYF. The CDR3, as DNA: TGCGCCAGCAGAAGTTTACGGTGTGGTGTGGGCACAGATACGCAGTATTTT.

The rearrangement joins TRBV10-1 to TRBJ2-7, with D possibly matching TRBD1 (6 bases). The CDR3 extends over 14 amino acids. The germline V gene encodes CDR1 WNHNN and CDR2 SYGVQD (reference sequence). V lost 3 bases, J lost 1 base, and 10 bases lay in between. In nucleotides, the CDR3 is TGCGCCAGCAGTGACACAGGGAGATCCTACGAGCAGTACTTC. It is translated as CASSDTGRSYEQYF.

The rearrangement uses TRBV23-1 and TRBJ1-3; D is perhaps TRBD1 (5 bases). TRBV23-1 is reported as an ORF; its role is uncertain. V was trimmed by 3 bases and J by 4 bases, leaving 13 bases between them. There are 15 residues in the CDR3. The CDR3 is CASSHSPTAGNTIYF. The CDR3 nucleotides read TGCGCCAGCAGTCATTCCCCGACAGCAGGAAACACCATATATTTT.

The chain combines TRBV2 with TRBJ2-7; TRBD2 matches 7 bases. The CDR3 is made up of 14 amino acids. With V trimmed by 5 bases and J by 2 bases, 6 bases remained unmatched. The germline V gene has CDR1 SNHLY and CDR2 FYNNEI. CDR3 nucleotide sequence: TGTGCCAGCAGTAACGGGGGGTTACCCTACGAGCAGTACTTC. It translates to CASSNGGLPYEQYF. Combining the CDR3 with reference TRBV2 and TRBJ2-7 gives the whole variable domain EPEVTQTPSHQVTQMGQEVILRCVPISNHLYFYWYRQILGQKVEFLVSFYNNEISEKSEIFDDQFSVERPDGSNFTLKIRSTKLEDSAMYFCASSNGGLPYEQYFGPGTRLTVT.

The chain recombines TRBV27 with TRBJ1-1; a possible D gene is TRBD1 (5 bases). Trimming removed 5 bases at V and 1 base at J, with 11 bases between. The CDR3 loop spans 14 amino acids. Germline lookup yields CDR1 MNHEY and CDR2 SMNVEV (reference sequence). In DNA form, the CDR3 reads TGTGCCAGCAGTGGGAGGGGTCCGAACACTGAAGCTTTCTTT. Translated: CASSGRGPNTEAFF.

The DNA of the CDR3 is TGTGCCAGCAGCACCTATAGCGGGGGGGGACACAATGAGCAGTTCTTC. Residues: CASSTYSGGGHNEQFF. The rearrangement uses TRBV5-6 and TRBJ2-1; 11 positions match TRBD2. Germline V CDR1 and CDR2: SGHDT, YYEEEE. Trimming at V came to 4 bases and at J to 5 bases, leaving 8 bases not matched to a gene. This CDR3 is built from 16 residues. Combining the CDR3 with reference TRBV5-6 and TRBJ2-1 gives the whole variable domain DAGVTQSPTHLIKTRGQQVTLRCSPKSGHDTVSWYQQALGQGPQFIFQYYEEEERQRGNFPDRFSGHQFPNYSSELNVNALLLGDSALYLCASSTYSGGGHNEQFFGPGTRLTVL.

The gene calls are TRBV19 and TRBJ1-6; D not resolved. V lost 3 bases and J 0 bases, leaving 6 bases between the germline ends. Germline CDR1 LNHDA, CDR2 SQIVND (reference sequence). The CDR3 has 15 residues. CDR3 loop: CASSIYSSYNSPLHF. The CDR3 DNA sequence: TGTGCCAGTAGTATTTACAGCTCCTATAATTCACCCCTCCACTTT.

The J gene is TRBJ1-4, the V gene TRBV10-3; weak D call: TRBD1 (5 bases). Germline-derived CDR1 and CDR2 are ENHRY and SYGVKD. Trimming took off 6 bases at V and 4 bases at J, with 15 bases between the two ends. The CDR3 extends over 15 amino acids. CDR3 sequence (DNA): TGTGCCATCAGGAAGAGCAGGGCCTATAATGAAAAACTGTTTTTT. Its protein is CAIRKSRAYNEKLFF.

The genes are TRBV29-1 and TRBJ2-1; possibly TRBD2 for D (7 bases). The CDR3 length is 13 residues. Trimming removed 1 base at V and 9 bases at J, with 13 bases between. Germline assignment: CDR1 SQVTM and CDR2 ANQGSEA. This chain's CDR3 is CSVEVGGGGEQFF. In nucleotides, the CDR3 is TGCAGCGTTGAAGTGGGCGGGGGCGGTGAGCAGTTCTTC.

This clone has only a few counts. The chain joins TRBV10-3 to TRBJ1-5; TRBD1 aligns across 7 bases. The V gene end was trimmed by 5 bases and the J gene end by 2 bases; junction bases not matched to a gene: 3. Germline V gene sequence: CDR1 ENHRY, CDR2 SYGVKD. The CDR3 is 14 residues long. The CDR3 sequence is CAISPDRGNQPQHF. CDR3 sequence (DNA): TGTGCCATCAGTCCTGACAGGGGCAATCAGCCCCAGCATTTT.

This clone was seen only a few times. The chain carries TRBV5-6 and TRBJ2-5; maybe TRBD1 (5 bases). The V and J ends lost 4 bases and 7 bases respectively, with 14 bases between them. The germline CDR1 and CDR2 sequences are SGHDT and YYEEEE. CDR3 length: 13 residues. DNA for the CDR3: TGTGCCAGCAGCCCAGAGGAAGGGGTGACCCAGTACTTC. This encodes CASSPEEGVTQYF.

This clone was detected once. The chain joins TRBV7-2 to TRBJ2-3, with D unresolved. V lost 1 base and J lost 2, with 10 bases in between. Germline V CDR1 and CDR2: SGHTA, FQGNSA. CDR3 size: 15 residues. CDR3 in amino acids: CASSLVRAATDTQYF. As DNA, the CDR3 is TGTGCCAGCAGCTTAGTTCGCGCGGCCACAGATACGCAGTATTTT. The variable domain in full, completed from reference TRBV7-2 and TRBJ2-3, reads GAGVSQSPSNKVTEKGKDVELRCDPISGHTALYWYRQSLGQGLEFLIYFQGNSAPDKSGLPSDRFSAERTGGSVSTLTIQRTQQEDSAVYLCASSLVRAATDTQYFGPGTRLTVL.

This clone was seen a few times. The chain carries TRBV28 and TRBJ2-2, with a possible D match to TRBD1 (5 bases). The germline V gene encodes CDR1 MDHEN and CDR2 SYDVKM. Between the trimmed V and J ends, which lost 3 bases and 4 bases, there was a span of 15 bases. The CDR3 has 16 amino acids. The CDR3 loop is CASSFPGAVLTGELFF. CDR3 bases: TGTGCCAGCAGTTTCCCTGGGGCGGTGCTCACCGGGGAGCTGTTTTTT.

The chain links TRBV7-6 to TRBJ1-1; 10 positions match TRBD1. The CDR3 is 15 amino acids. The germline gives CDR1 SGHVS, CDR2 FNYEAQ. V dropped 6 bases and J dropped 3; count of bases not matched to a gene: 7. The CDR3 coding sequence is TGTGCCAGCAGGCCCGACAGGGGGCGGGACACTGAAGCTTTCTTT. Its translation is CASRPDRGRDTEAFF.

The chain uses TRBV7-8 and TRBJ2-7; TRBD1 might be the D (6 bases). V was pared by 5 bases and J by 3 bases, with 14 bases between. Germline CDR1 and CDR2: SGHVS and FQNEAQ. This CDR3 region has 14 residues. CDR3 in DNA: TGTGCCAGCAGCATGGGACATAAAGTCTACGAGCAGTACTTC. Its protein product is CASSMGHKVYEQYF.